This is a list of T cell receptor beta chains from one sample in a study of PD-L1 blockade in urothelial cancer. The repertoire was sequenced with immunoSEQ multiplex PCR; TCRdb's copy has only in-frame clones and lacks some. The repertoire holds approximately 30,000 clones, with nearly 90% as singletons. The sample was PBMCs, taken around atezolizumab (anti-PD-L1) treatment. These receptors were obtained from a man older than 75 with urothelial cancer. CDR3s include the opening cysteine and the closing phenylalanine or tryptophan. The order of the fields is V gene, clone size, J gene, D gene, CDR3 DNA, CDR3 protein. D genes are given only for firm matches. Clone size is given for some rows only: seen once, a few or many times, or a class if the clone is expanded.

v_call: TRBV18
clone_size: .
j_call: TRBJ2-7
d_call: .
cdr3_nt: TGTGCCAGCTCACTACGGGGGACCCCCGCCTACGAGCAGTACTTC
cdr3_aa: CASSLRGTPAYEQYF

v_call: TRBV7-6
clone_size: once
j_call: TRBJ2-5
d_call: .
cdr3_nt: TGTGCCAGCAGCCCCCGTTCCGGGGGATCGCGAGAGACCCAGTACTTC
cdr3_aa: CASSPRSGGSRETQYF

v_call: TRBV5-5
clone_size: .
j_call: TRBJ2-5
d_call: TRBD1
cdr3_nt: TGTGCCAGCAGCTGGGGTAAAAACAGGGGTGGAGAGACCCAGTACTTC
cdr3_aa: CASSWGKNRGGETQYF

v_call: TRBV5-1
clone_size: once
j_call: TRBJ2-3
d_call: .
cdr3_nt: TGCGCCAGCAGCTTGGGGGTTAGCGGAGGAGATACGCAGTATTTT
cdr3_aa: CASSLGVSGGDTQYF

v_call: TRBV7-9
clone_size: few
j_call: TRBJ2-2
d_call: .
cdr3_nt: TGTGCCAGCAGCTTAGCTAGCGGCAACACCGGGGAGCTGTTTTTT
cdr3_aa: CASSLASGNTGELFF

v_call: TRBV5-4
clone_size: few
j_call: TRBJ2-1
d_call: TRBD2
cdr3_nt: TGTGCCAGCAGCCTGCCGGGACTAGCGGGAGTGAATGAGCAGTTCTTC
cdr3_aa: CASSLPGLAGVNEQFF

v_call: TRBV5-1
clone_size: .
j_call: TRBJ2-3
d_call: .
cdr3_nt: TGCGCCAGCAGCTTGCGAGTAGCCGGAGATACGCAGTATTTT
cdr3_aa: CASSLRVAGDTQYF

v_call: TRBV1
clone_size: .
j_call: TRBJ2-1
d_call: .
cdr3_nt: TGCACCAGCAGCCAAGAACTAGCGGGAAGGTGGAATGAGCAGTTCTTC
cdr3_aa: CTSSQELAGRWNEQFF

v_call: TRBV6-6
clone_size: once
j_call: TRBJ2-5
d_call: .
cdr3_nt: TGTGCCAGCAGTTACGGAAGCGGGTCGGAGACCCAGTACTTC
cdr3_aa: CASSYGSGSETQYF

v_call: TRBV28
clone_size: .
j_call: TRBJ2-7
d_call: .
cdr3_nt: TGTGCCAGCAAGTCGTACAGGGCCCCCGAGCAGTACTTC
cdr3_aa: CASKSYRAPEQYF

v_call: TRBV5-1
clone_size: once
j_call: TRBJ1-1
d_call: TRBD1
cdr3_nt: TGCGCCAGCAGCCTGTCGACCGGGACAGGGGTTTTGGGTACTGAAGCTTTCTTT
cdr3_aa: CASSLSTGTGVLGTEAFF

v_call: TRBV30
clone_size: .
j_call: TRBJ2-1
d_call: TRBD1
cdr3_nt: TGTGCCTGGAGTGCGGGACAGGGAAGGGGCAATGAGCAGTTCTTC
cdr3_aa: CAWSAGQGRGNEQFF

v_call: TRBV6-5
clone_size: .
j_call: TRBJ1-5
d_call: TRBD1
cdr3_nt: TGTGCCAGCAGGCCTTTAACAGGGGTGCCACAGCCCCAGCATTTT
cdr3_aa: CASRPLTGVPQPQHF

v_call: TRBV27
clone_size: .
j_call: TRBJ1-1
d_call: .
cdr3_nt: TGTGCCAGCCCCTCGAAGGGGACTGAAGCTTTCTTT
cdr3_aa: CASPSKGTEAFF

v_call: TRBV7-2
clone_size: .
j_call: TRBJ2-7
d_call: TRBD1
cdr3_nt: TGTGCCAGCAGCTCTTCGACAGGGACCGACGAGCAGTACTTC
cdr3_aa: CASSSSTGTDEQYF

v_call: TRBV11-2
clone_size: .
j_call: TRBJ2-4
d_call: TRBD2
cdr3_nt: TGTGCCAGCAGCTTAGGGGAGGGGAAAGAGACCAAAAACATTCAGTACTTC
cdr3_aa: CASSLGEGKETKNIQYF

v_call: TRBV2
clone_size: once
j_call: TRBJ2-7
d_call: TRBD1
cdr3_nt: TGTGCCAGCTCCGGGACAGGGATGTACGAGCAGTACTTC
cdr3_aa: CASSGTGMYEQYF

v_call: TRBV18
clone_size: .
j_call: TRBJ1-1
d_call: TRBD1
cdr3_nt: TGTGCCAGCTCCGTAGGGACAGGGAACACTGAAGCTTTCTTT
cdr3_aa: CASSVGTGNTEAFF

v_call: TRBV6-1
clone_size: .
j_call: TRBJ2-7
d_call: .
cdr3_nt: TGTGCCAGCCGGGGGGCAGGAGGAAACTTC
cdr3_aa: CASRGAGGNF

v_call: TRBV27
clone_size: once
j_call: TRBJ2-5
d_call: TRBD1
cdr3_nt: TGTGCCAGCAGTTTATCGACAGGGGGGGAGACCCAGTACTTC
cdr3_aa: CASSLSTGGETQYF

v_call: TRBV6-5
clone_size: .
j_call: TRBJ2-5
d_call: TRBD2
cdr3_nt: TGTGCCAGCAGTTACTCATCGGGAGGGCCTAGGGAGACCCAGTACTTC
cdr3_aa: CASSYSSGGPRETQYF

v_call: TRBV27
clone_size: .
j_call: TRBJ2-1
d_call: TRBD2
cdr3_nt: TGTGCCAGCAGTTTACTAGCTAGCGGGAGGGGGAACAATGAGCAGTTCTTC
cdr3_aa: CASSLLASGRGNNEQFF

v_call: TRBV19
clone_size: .
j_call: TRBJ2-7
d_call: TRBD1
cdr3_nt: TGTGCCAGTAGCCCGGACAGGGTAAATTTTTACGAGCAGTACTTC
cdr3_aa: CASSPDRVNFYEQYF

v_call: TRBV5-4
clone_size: .
j_call: TRBJ1-2
d_call: TRBD1
cdr3_nt: TGTGCCAGCAGCTTGTTAGGGGGCGTGGGCTACACCTTC
cdr3_aa: CASSLLGGVGYTF

v_call: TRBV5-1
clone_size: .
j_call: TRBJ2-1
d_call: .
cdr3_nt: TGCGCCAGCAGCTTGTCCGGGAAGGACTACAATGAGCAGTTCTTC
cdr3_aa: CASSLSGKDYNEQFF

v_call: TRBV30
clone_size: .
j_call: TRBJ1-2
d_call: TRBD1
cdr3_nt: TGTGCCTGGAGTACATCCCCCCCGGGACAGGGTATTCGTGGCTACACCTTC
cdr3_aa: CAWSTSPPGQGIRGYTF

v_call: TRBV6-1
clone_size: .
j_call: TRBJ1-6
d_call: TRBD1
cdr3_nt: TGTGCCAGCAGTGAGGGACAGGATAATTCACCCCTCCACTTT
cdr3_aa: CASSEGQDNSPLHF

v_call: TRBV6-6
clone_size: .
j_call: TRBJ2-5
d_call: TRBD2
cdr3_nt: TGTGCCAGCAGTTTTTCAACTAGCGGTCCGGAGACCCAGTACTTC
cdr3_aa: CASSFSTSGPETQYF

v_call: TRBV27
clone_size: .
j_call: TRBJ2-7
d_call: .
cdr3_nt: TGTGCCAGCACAATATCTAGCGCCGCGCGTGGCGAGCAGTACTTC
cdr3_aa: CASTISSAARGEQYF

v_call: TRBV4-3
clone_size: .
j_call: TRBJ2-4
d_call: .
cdr3_nt: TGCGCCAGCAGCCAGGAGGGGGCCAAAAACATTCAGTACTTC
cdr3_aa: CASSQEGAKNIQYF

v_call: TRBV6-1
clone_size: .
j_call: TRBJ1-4
d_call: TRBD1
cdr3_nt: TGTGCCAGCAGTGAAGAACTCGGCGGCAGGGGGCGCGAAAAACTGTTTTTT
cdr3_aa: CASSEELGGRGREKLFF

v_call: TRBV5-1
clone_size: .
j_call: TRBJ2-3
d_call: TRBD1
cdr3_nt: TGCGCCAGCAGCATTGGCAGGGACAGGGTCACAGATACGCAGTATTTT
cdr3_aa: CASSIGRDRVTDTQYF

v_call: TRBV2
clone_size: .
j_call: TRBJ2-3
d_call: .
cdr3_nt: TGTGCCGGAATAACGGGATCGGGCACAGATACGCAGTATTTT
cdr3_aa: CAGITGSGTDTQYF

v_call: TRBV19
clone_size: .
j_call: TRBJ2-1
d_call: TRBD1
cdr3_nt: TGTGCCAGTAGAGTGGACAGGGTTAGTGGTGAGCAGTTCTTC
cdr3_aa: CASRVDRVSGEQFF

v_call: TRBV20-1
clone_size: .
j_call: TRBJ2-4
d_call: .
cdr3_nt: TGCAGTGGAGGGCCGAGGAACATTCAGTACTTC
cdr3_aa: CSGGPRNIQYF